This T cell receptor beta chain emerged from a study of blood T cell repertoires in COVID-19. For the study at large: There were acute and convalescent COVID-19 samples, and they came from the United States, Italy and Spain. Nucleic acid was either cDNA or gDNA, and it came from T cells, B-cell-depleted T cells, or PBMCs.

Profiled with immunoSEQ multiplex PCR; TCRdb holds only in-frame clones, not every one. The sample gives 150,000 or so clones, 90% of which show up once; roughly a sixth is in the top ten. The TCR sequence derives from a man aged 55 to 70 with active or convalescent COVID-19. The sequenced sample was peripheral blood.

Here the CDR3 DNA reads TGTGCCAGCAGCCAAGACGGCAGGGGGAACACCGGGGAGCTGTTTTTT. Translating it yields CASSQDGRGNTGELFF. The chain couples TRBV4-2 to TRBJ2-2; D perhaps matches TRBD1 (6 bases). V dropped 0 bases and J dropped 1 base, with 9 bases sitting between them. Germline-derived CDR1 and CDR2 are LGHNA and YNFKEQ. This CDR3 has 16 amino acids.